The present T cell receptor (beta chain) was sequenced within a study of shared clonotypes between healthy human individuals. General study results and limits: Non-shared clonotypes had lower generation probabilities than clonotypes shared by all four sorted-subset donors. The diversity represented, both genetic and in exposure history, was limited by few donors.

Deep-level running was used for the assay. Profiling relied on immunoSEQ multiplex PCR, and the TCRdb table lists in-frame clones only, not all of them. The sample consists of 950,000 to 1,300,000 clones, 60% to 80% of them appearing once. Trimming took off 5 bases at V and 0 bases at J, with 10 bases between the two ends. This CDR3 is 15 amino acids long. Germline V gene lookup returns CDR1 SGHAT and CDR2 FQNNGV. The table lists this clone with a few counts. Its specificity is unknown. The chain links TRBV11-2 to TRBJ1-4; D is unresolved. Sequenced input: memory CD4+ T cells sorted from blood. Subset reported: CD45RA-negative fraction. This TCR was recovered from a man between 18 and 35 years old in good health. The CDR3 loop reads CASSPRVATNEKLFF. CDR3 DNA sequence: TGTGCCAGCAGCCCGCGGGTTGCAACTAATGAAAAACTGTTTTTT.